The rows below give T cell receptor beta chains drawn from one sample of a study of blood T cell repertoires in COVID-19. Produced via immunoSEQ multiplex PCR; TCRdb's table is partial and in-frame only. Among 100,000 to 150,000 clones listed, 90% to 95% were seen once. Material: peripheral blood. All receptors derive from a man aged 50 to 59 with COVID-19, enrolled during active disease. CDR3s leave out the opening cysteine and the closing phenylalanine or tryptophan.

TRBV12-3/TRBV12-4 ASSGRELF
TRBV6-6 ASSHAQGRYTEAF
TRBV2 ATKAGLAGYNEQF
TRBV19 ASSISQVNSPLH
TRBV28 ASSRTGASNIQY
TRBV4-1 ASSQEGGGYYGYT
TRBV12-3/TRBV12-4 ASSRQGPLH
TRBV18 ASSPNREHHTEAF
TRBV28 ASSLGTAQY
TRBV4-2 ASSPQENQPQH
TRBV7-2 ASSSTSGRQTQY
TRBV5-1 ASSQGPTGWETQY
TRBV11-3 ASSLTSGSGETQY
TRBV7-2 ASSFHQQETQY
TRBV4-1 ASSQDPGTSGYNEQF
TRBV7-9 ASSFRVHVSGANVLT
TRBV7-3 ASSLKGAYNEQF
TRBV6-5 ASSLGTGPFYGYT